One and the same sample provided the 3 T cell receptor beta chains below, sequenced in a study of Graves' ophthalmopathy and Graves' hyperthyroidism. Amplification from RNA transcripts yielded the TCR beta CDR3 regions. Scientists carried out first-round RT-PCR using HTBI primers and then a second-round multiplex PCR. TCRdb used MiXCR to reprocess the multiplex PCR reads, holding one entry per CDR3 protein. The sample yields approximately 700,000 distinct CDR3 sequences, around 40% seen once. The specimen sequenced was peripheral blood. These receptors were taken from an adult man with Graves' ophthalmopathy.

In its sample, this clonotype was seen many times. The J gene is TRBJ1-2, the V gene TRBV7-9; D remains ambiguous. CDR1 and CDR2 (germline): SEHNR, FQNEAQ (reference sequence). Trimming cost V 3 bases and J 7 bases, with 9 bases left between them. The length of the CDR3 is 12 residues. CDR3 in amino acids: CASSLRQGGYTF. CDR3 bases: TGTGCCAGCAGCTTGAGGCAAGGTGGCTACACCTTC. Based on the CDR3 plus reference TRBV7-9 and TRBJ1-2, the full variable domain is DTGVSQNPRHKITKRGQNVTFRCDPISEHNRLYWYRQTLGQGPEFLTYFQNEAQLEKSRLLSDRFSAERPKGSFSTLEIQRTEQGDSAMYLCASSLRQGGYTFGSGTRLTVV.

This chain joins TRBV20-1 and TRBJ2-7, with TRBD1 identical over 12 bases. V was clipped by 5 bases and J by 3 bases; unmatched bases: 5. This CDR3 region has 14 residues. Germline V gene data show CDR1 as DFQATT and CDR2 as SNEGSKA (reference sequence). The CDR3 coding sequence is TGCAGTGCTTCCGGGACAGGGGGCTTCTACGAGCAGTACTTC. It is translated as CSASGTGGFYEQYF.

The table lists this clonotype with a few counts. The genes are TRBV5-4 and TRBJ2-7; 7 nucleotides match TRBD2. This CDR3 contains 16 residues. The V and J ends lost 4 bases and 8 bases, in that order; junction bases with no gene match: 18. Looked up from germline, CDR1 is SGHNT and CDR2 is YYREEE (reference sequence). This CDR3 reads CASSRPPAGYPRKQYF. Here the CDR3 DNA reads TGTGCCAGCAGCCGGCCTCCAGCGGGATATCCACGGAAGCAGTACTTC.